The T cell receptor (beta chain) under discussion was sequenced for a study of T cell repertoires in cytomegalovirus infection. Study-wide context: Alongside well-studied HLA-B-restricted CMV epitopes, recently identified HLA-C-restricted CMV epitopes were also used. CMV infection together with matching HLA type was indicated by public TCR beta signatures.

Study-wide results and limits: The cumulative frequency of public TCR beta families identified carriers of CMV plus the relevant HLA. The study found HLA-C-restricted CMV-specific TCR beta clonotypes dominating the ex vivo response.

A note on this clonotype: Its specificity is unknown.

This CDR3 comprises 15 residues. The germline gives CDR1 MGHRA, CDR2 YSYEKL. V was cut by 1 base and J by 4 bases, with 10 bases left in between. TCRdb independently ran MiXCR on the reads; one entry per CDR3 protein. The table records approximately 100,000 distinct CDR3 sequences, approximately 45% of them present only once. The rearrangement uses TRBV4-1 and TRBJ2-2, with D possibly matching TRBD1 (6 bases). The TCR was taken from a human donor in good health (CMV status not recorded). Some clones in this sample may be carry-over from other donors' samples. This specimen consisted of CD8+ T cells from cultured PBMCs, obtained from culture after CMV antigen stimulation. CDR3 amino acids: CASSQGGQSTGELFF. The CDR3 DNA is TGCGCCAGCAGCCAAGGGGGACAATCCACCGGGGAGCTGTTTTTT.